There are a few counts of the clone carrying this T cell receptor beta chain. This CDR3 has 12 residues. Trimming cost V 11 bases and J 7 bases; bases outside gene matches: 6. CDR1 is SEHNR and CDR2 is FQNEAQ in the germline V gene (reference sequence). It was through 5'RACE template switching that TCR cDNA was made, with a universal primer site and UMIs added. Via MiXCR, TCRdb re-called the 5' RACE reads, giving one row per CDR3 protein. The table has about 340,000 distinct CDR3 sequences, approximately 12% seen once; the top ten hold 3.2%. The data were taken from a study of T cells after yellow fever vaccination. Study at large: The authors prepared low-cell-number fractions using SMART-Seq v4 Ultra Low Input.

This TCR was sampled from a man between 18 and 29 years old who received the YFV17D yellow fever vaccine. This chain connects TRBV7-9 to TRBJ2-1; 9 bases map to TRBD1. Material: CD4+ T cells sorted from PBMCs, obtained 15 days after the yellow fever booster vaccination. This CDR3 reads CAPGTGSNEQFF. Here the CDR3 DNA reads TGTGCCCCGGGGACAGGGTCGAATGAGCAGTTCTTC.